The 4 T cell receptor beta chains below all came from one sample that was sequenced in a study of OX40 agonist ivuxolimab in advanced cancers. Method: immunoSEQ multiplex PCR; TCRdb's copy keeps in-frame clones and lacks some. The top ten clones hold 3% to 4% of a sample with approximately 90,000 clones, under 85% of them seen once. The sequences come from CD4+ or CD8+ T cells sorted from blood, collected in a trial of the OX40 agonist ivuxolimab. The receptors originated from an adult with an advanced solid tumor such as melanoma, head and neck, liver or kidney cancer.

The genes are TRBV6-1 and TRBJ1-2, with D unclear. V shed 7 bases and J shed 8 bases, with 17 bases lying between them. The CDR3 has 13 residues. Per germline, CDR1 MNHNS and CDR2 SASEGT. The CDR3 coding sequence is TGTGCCAGCACCGAGCGGGGTCTGTACGGCTACACCTTC. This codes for CASTERGLYGYTF.

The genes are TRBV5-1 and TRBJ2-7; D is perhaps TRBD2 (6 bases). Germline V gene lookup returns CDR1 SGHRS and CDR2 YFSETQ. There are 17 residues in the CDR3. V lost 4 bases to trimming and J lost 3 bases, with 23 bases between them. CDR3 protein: CASSRWSGVSPLYEQYF. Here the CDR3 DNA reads TGCGCCAGCAGCCGCTGGTCGGGAGTAAGTCCCCTCTACGAGCAGTACTTC. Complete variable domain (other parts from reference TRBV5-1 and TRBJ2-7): KAGVTQTPRYLIKTRGQQVTLSCSPISGHRSVSWYQQTPGQGLQFLFEYFSETQRNKGNFPGRFSGRQFSNSRSEMNVSTLELGDSALYLCASSRWSGVSPLYEQYFGPGTRLTVT.

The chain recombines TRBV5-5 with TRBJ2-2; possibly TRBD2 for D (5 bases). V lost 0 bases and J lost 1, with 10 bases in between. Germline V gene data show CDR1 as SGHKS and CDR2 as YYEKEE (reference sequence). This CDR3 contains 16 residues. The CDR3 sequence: CASSLGAGLNTGELFF. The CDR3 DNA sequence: TGTGCCAGCAGCTTGGGGGCGGGCCTGAACACCGGGGAGCTGTTTTTT.

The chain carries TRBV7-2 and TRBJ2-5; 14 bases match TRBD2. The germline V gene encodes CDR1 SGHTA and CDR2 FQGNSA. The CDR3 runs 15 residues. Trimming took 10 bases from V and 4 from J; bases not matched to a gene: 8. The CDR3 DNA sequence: TGTGCCACCCGGCCGGGACTAGCGGGAGCAGAGACCCAGTACTTC. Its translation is CATRPGLAGAETQYF.